This T cell receptor beta chain stems from a study of CD8+ T cells in alopecia areata. For the study at large: Oral tofacitinib, 5 to 10 mg twice daily, was given in an open-label trial.

Findings and caveats of the study: Sequencing of scalp samples also includes resident alphabeta T cells from normal skin.

Extracted RNA was reverse transcribed into cDNA, the sequencing template. Sequenced by immunoSEQ multiplex PCR; TCRdb stores in-frame clones only, minus some. The profile shows some 170,000 clones, more than 60% of them singletons. V dropped 4 bases and J dropped 3; count of bases not matched to a gene: 6. Germline CDR1 is SGHRS and CDR2 is YFSETQ. The length of the CDR3 is 14 residues. About this clone itself: What it recognizes is unknown.

V is TRBV5-1 and J is TRBJ2-5, with 7 bases lining up with TRBD1. The sequence derives from a human donor with alopecia areata. The sequencing used CD4+ T cells sorted from blood, collected at week 0. CDR3 in DNA: TGCGCCAGCAGCGTAGGACAGGTAGAAGAGACCCAGTACTTC. This encodes CASSVGQVEETQYF. The entire variable domain, with the rest obtained from reference TRBV5-1 and TRBJ2-5, is as follows: KAGVTQTPRYLIKTRGQQVTLSCSPISGHRSVSWYQQTPGQGLQFLFEYFSETQRNKGNFPGRFSGRQFSNSRSEMNVSTLELGDSALYLCASSVGQVEETQYFGPGTRLLVL.